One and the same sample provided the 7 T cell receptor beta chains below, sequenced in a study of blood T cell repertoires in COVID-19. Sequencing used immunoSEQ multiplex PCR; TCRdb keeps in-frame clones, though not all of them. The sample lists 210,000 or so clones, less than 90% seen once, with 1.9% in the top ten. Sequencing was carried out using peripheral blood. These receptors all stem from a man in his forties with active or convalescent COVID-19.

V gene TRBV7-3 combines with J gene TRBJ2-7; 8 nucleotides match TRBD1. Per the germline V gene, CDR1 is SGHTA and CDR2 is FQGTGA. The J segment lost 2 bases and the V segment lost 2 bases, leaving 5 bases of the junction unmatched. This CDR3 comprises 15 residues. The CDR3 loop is CASSLEAGGAYEQYF. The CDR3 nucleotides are TGTGCCAGCAGCTTAGAGGCAGGGGGCGCCTACGAGCAGTACTTC.

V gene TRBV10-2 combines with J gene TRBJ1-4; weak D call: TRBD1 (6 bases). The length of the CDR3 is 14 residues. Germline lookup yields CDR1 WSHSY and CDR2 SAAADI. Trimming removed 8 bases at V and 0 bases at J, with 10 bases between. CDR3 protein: CASARQATNEKLFF. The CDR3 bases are TGCGCCAGCGCTCGACAGGCAACTAATGAAAAACTGTTTTTT.

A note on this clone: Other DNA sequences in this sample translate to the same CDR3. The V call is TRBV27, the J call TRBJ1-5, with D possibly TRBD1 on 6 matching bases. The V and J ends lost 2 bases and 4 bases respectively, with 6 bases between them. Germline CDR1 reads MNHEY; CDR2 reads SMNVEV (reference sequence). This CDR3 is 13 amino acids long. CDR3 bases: TGTGCCAGCAGTTTACAGGGGAATCAGCCCCAGCATTTT. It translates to CASSLQGNQPQHF.

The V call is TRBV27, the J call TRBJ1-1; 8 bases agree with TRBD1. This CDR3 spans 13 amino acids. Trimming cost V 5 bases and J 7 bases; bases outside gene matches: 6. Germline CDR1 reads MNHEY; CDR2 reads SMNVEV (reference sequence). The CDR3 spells CASSITGGGEAFF. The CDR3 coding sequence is TGTGCCAGCAGTATAACAGGGGGAGGTGAAGCTTTCTTT.

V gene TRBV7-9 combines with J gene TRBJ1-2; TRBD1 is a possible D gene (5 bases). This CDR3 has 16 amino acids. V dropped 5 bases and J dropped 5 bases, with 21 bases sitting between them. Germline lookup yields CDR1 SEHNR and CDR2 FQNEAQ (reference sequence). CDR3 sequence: CASSTRRGTQVYGYTF. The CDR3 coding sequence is TGTGCCAGCAGCACGCGAAGAGGGACTCAAGTATATGGCTACACCTTC.

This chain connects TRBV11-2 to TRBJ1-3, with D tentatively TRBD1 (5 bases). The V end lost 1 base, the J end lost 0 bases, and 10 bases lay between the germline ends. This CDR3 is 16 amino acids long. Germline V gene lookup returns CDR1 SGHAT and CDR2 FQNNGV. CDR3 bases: TGTGCCAGCAGCTTAGGGAGGGGTAGCTCTGGAAACACCATATATTTT. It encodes CASSLGRGSSGNTIYF.

The CDR3 DNA sequence: TGTGCCAGCAGCGTAACGGTACTGAACACTGAAGCTTTCTTT. Translated: CASSVTVLNTEAFF. This rearrangement joins TRBV9 to TRBJ1-1, with unresolved D. The CDR3 runs to 14 residues. Deletions cut 1 base from V and 0 bases from J, with 7 bases between. Germline values: CDR1 SGDLS, CDR2 YYNGEE. Full variable domain (outside the CDR3, taken from reference TRBV9 and TRBJ1-1): DSGVTQTPKHLITATGQRVTLRCSPRSGDLSVYWYQQSLDQGLQFLIQYYNGEERAKGNILERFSAQQFPDLHSELNLSSLELGDSALYFCASSVTVLNTEAFFGQGTRLTVV.